The rows below give T cell receptor beta chains drawn from one sample of a study of siplizumab effects on memory and regulatory T cells. Profiling relied on immunoSEQ multiplex PCR, and the TCRdb table lists in-frame clones only, not all of them. The data contain tens of thousands of clones, roughly 97% of them seen just once; the ten biggest clones take up more than 0.095%. The sample consisted of naive CD8+ T cells sorted from blood. The receptors derive from a human donor in good health. Each CDR3 is given with its conserved first and last residue. D genes are given only for firm matches. Clone size is not always given. Where it is, it says once, few, many or a class for expanded clones.

d_call: NA
v_call: TRBV29-1
j_call: TRBJ1-3
clone_size: NA
cdr3_nt: TGCAGCGTGCGGGACGGCACGAACACCATATATTTT
cdr3_aa: CSVRDGTNTIYF

d_call: TRBD2
v_call: TRBV6-6
j_call: TRBJ2-1
clone_size: NA
cdr3_nt: TGTGCCAGCACCCTAGCGGGGGGTCGCAATGAGCAGTTCTTC
cdr3_aa: CASTLAGGRNEQFF

d_call: TRBD1
v_call: TRBV9
j_call: TRBJ1-6
clone_size: once
cdr3_nt: TGTGCCAGCAGCGCAGGGGGCGGTGATAATTCACCCCTCCACTTT
cdr3_aa: CASSAGGGDNSPLHF

d_call: TRBD1
v_call: TRBV6-5
j_call: TRBJ1-3
clone_size: NA
cdr3_nt: TGTGCCAGCAGTAAACAGGGGTGGGGGGAAAACACCATATATTTT
cdr3_aa: CASSKQGWGENTIYF

d_call: TRBD2
v_call: TRBV19
j_call: TRBJ2-7
clone_size: NA
cdr3_nt: TGTGCCAGTAGTATGGGGGGGAGAACCCCTTACCACGAGCAGTACTTC
cdr3_aa: CASSMGGRTPYHEQYF

d_call: TRBD2
v_call: TRBV2
j_call: TRBJ2-3
clone_size: NA
cdr3_nt: TGTGCCAGCAGTGAGATAGCGGGGCTCTCAGGGGATACGCAGTATTTT
cdr3_aa: CASSEIAGLSGDTQYF

d_call: NA
v_call: TRBV9
j_call: TRBJ2-3
clone_size: NA
cdr3_nt: TGTGCCAGCAGCGTAGCAGATACGCAGTATTTT
cdr3_aa: CASSVADTQYF

d_call: NA
v_call: TRBV27
j_call: TRBJ2-3
clone_size: NA
cdr3_nt: TGTGCCAGCAGTTTTTTCGGGTTGAGCACAGATACGCAGTATTTT
cdr3_aa: CASSFFGLSTDTQYF

d_call: NA
v_call: TRBV4-1
j_call: TRBJ2-3
clone_size: NA
cdr3_nt: TGCGCCAGCAGGCACCAAGATACGCAGTATTTT
cdr3_aa: CASRHQDTQYF

d_call: NA
v_call: TRBV9
j_call: TRBJ1-1
clone_size: NA
cdr3_nt: TGTGCCAGCACCTCCCCGCCAGGGAACACTGAAGCTTTCTTT
cdr3_aa: CASTSPPGNTEAFF